Below, 3 T cell receptor beta chains from the same sample are listed, as sequenced in a study of cytomegalovirus exposure and HLA in healthy donors. The PCR made use of 60 Vbeta and 13 Jbeta primers. The protocol was immunoSEQ multiplex PCR, while the TCRdb copy is restricted to in-frame clones and leaves out a portion. The sample carries about 120,000 clones, 81% recorded once. The specimen sequenced was PBMCs. Every receptor here comes from a man in his forties in good health and CMV-seronegative.

The gene calls are TRBV19 and TRBJ1-1, with TRBD1 identical over 8 bases. Germline CDR1 and CDR2: LNHDA and SQIVND (reference sequence). V lost 6 bases, J lost 4 bases, and 7 bases stayed unmatched. The length of the CDR3 is 14 residues. The CDR3, as DNA: TGTGCCAGTAGCTCGACAGGGGTCATCACTGAAGCTTTCTTT. Its protein product is CASSSTGVITEAFF.

The gene calls are TRBV18 and TRBJ1-2, with a possible D match to TRBD1 (5 bases). The CDR3 totals 18 residues. Germline CDR1 KGHSH, CDR2 LQKENI. With 1 base removed from V and 3 bases from J, the gap between germline ends came to 21 bases. CDR3 DNA: TGTGCCAGCTCACCACGGGGCGGCGGGGGAGCAATGGACTATGGCTACACCTTC. Translating gives CASSPRGGGGAMDYGYTF.

The chain links TRBV19 to TRBJ2-7; D might be TRBD2 (6 bases). Germline assignment: CDR1 LNHDA and CDR2 SQIVND (reference sequence). This CDR3 comprises 15 residues. Trimming pared 3 bases from V and 3 bases from J, leaving 15 bases between. The CDR3 nucleotides read TGTGCCAGTAGTATGTATCTTCGGACTAACTACGAGCAGTACTTC. This encodes CASSMYLRTNYEQYF.